A selection of T cell receptor beta chains follows, all from one sample in a study of shared clonotypes between healthy human individuals. Clones were read by immunoSEQ multiplex PCR, and TCRdb kept only the in-frame ones, dropping some. The repertoire holds over a million clones, with roughly 98% as singletons. Sequencing was carried out using naive CD4+ T cells sorted from blood. Every receptor here comes from a man younger than 40 in good health. The CDR3 runs from the conserved cysteine through the conserved F or W. The D gene is left open where the match is weak. Rows may omit the clone size; those that give it use once, few, many or a size class.

abundance	v_gene	j_gene	d_gene	CDR3nt	CDR3aa
.	TRBV25-1	TRBJ1-5	.	TGTGCCAGCAGCCCGGGGGGAACTTATAGCAATCAGCCCCAGCATTTT	CASSPGGTYSNQPQHF
.	TRBV5-4	TRBJ1-1	TRBD1	TGTGCCAGCAGCTCGGGGACAGGGCTAGGGAACACTGAAGCTTTCTTT	CASSSGTGLGNTEAFF
.	TRBV19	TRBJ1-1	.	TGTGCCAGTAGCCGTGGCAGGAACACTGAAGCTTTCTTT	CASSRGRNTEAFF
.	TRBV27	TRBJ2-2	.	TGTGCCAGCAGTTTTTTGTCTAGCCCCCATCGGGCGAACACCGGGGAGCTGTTTTTT	CASSFLSSPHRANTGELFF
once	TRBV7-2	TRBJ2-5	.	TGTGCCAGCAGCTTCCGCCGCGGACTACAAGAGACCCAGTACTTC	CASSFRRGLQETQYF
.	TRBV28	TRBJ2-5	.	TGTGCCAGCAGTCCCCCCCCCTCCAAAGAGACCCAGTACTTC	CASSPPPSKETQYF
.	TRBV10-1	TRBJ1-1	.	TGCGCCAGCAGTGTAAAAATGAACACTGAAGCTTTCTTT	CASSVKMNTEAFF
.	TRBV5-1	TRBJ1-3	TRBD1	TGCGCCAGCAAGGAGACAGGGTCTGGAAACACCATATATTTT	CASKETGSGNTIYF
few	TRBV10-3	TRBJ2-7	TRBD1	TGTGCCATCAGTGAATTCCAATCTGAGACAGGGCGGTACTTC	CAISEFQSETGRYF
once	TRBV10-3	TRBJ1-4	.	TGTGCCATCAGTGACGGGGGGCCGGAGACTAATGAAAAACTGTTTTTT	CAISDGGPETNEKLFF
.	TRBV9	TRBJ1-2	TRBD1	TGTGCCAGCAGCGTACTCCAGACAGGGGGCCATGGCTACACCTTC	CASSVLQTGGHGYTF
.	TRBV7-9	TRBJ2-7	.	TGTGCCAGCAGCTCCAGCCCCTACGAGCAGTACTTC	CASSSSPYEQYF
.	TRBV7-2	TRBJ2-5	TRBD2	TGTGCCAGCAGCTTAGATTTAGGGCTAGCGGGAGCTCGAGAGACCCAGTACTTC	CASSLDLGLAGARETQYF
.	TRBV6-5	TRBJ1-2	.	TGTGCCAGCAGTTACGGAACAGGGACTTCGGTATATGGCTACACCTTC	CASSYGTGTSVYGYTF
.	TRBV7-6	TRBJ2-7	TRBD2	TGTGCCAGCAGCTCGAATCGCCTTAGCGGGAGGAGCGAGCAGTACTTC	CASSSNRLSGRSEQYF
.	TRBV28	TRBJ2-7	TRBD1	TGTGCCAGCAGTTTATTCGGACAGGGGTCCAGCGAGCAGTACTTC	CASSLFGQGSSEQYF
.	TRBV19	TRBJ2-3	.	TGTGCCAGTAGTATTGGGCTAGCGATCGATACGCAGTATTTT	CASSIGLAIDTQYF
.	TRBV7-2	TRBJ1-5	.	TGTGCCAGCAGCTATTCCGTGGGCAATCAGCCCCAGCATTTT	CASSYSVGNQPQHF
.	TRBV7-3	TRBJ1-1	.	TGTGCCAGCAGCGGTCAGAACACTGAAGCTTTCTTT	CASSGQNTEAFF
few	TRBV20-1	TRBJ2-7	.	TGCAGTGCCCCGGACCCATCTGAGCAGTACTTC	CSAPDPSEQYF
.	TRBV7-9	TRBJ2-1	TRBD2	TGTGCCAGCAGCGTCCAACTAGCGGGAGTCGGCAATGAGCAGTTCTTC	CASSVQLAGVGNEQFF
.	TRBV15	TRBJ1-2	.	TGTGCCACCAGCAGAGACCAGGGCGTTAGCTATGGCTACACCTTC	CATSRDQGVSYGYTF
.	TRBV7-2	TRBJ2-3	.	TGTGCCAGCAGCTTAGTAGGGCAGGGAGGCACAGATACGCAGTATTTT	CASSLVGQGGTDTQYF
.	TRBV5-6	TRBJ2-1	TRBD2	TGTGCCAGCAGCTTGACCGGACTAGGGACGGGCCATGAGCAGTTCTTC	CASSLTGLGTGHEQFF
.	TRBV10-3	TRBJ1-5	.	TGTGCCATCAGTGGCTTCGAGGGATCGGGCAATCAGCCCCAGCATTTT	CAISGFEGSGNQPQHF
.	TRBV7-9	TRBJ2-5	.	TGTGCCAGCAGCTCTATGACGGGCCAAGAGACCCAGTACTTC	CASSSMTGQETQYF
.	TRBV6-6	TRBJ2-3	.	TGTGCCAGCAGTTTAATTGATACGCAGTATTTT	CASSLIDTQYF
.	TRBV29-1	TRBJ2-7	.	TGCAGCGTTTACAGGGACTCCTACGAGCAGTACTTC	CSVYRDSYEQYF
.	TRBV11-2	TRBJ2-7	TRBD2	TGTGCCAGCAGCCTCATAGGGACTAGCGGGAGAGCCTACGAGCAGTACTTC	CASSLIGTSGRAYEQYF
.	TRBV5-1	TRBJ1-3	.	TGCGCCAGCGGTCCAGAATCTGGAAACACCATATATTTT	CASGPESGNTIYF
.	TRBV5-4	TRBJ2-2	.	TGTGCCAGCAGCACGCAAGCGGTTAACACCGGGGAGCTGTTTTTT	CASSTQAVNTGELFF
.	TRBV29-1	TRBJ2-7	TRBD2	TGCAGCGTCGGGGGACTAGCGGCTCTCGAGCAGTACTTC	CSVGGLAALEQYF
.	TRBV7-2	TRBJ1-5	TRBD1	TGTGCCAGCAGCCCGACAGGGTATGGCAATCAGCCCCAGCATTTT	CASSPTGYGNQPQHF
.	TRBV25-1	TRBJ2-1	.	TGTGCCAGCAGTGATCAGGGGACCCGCGATGAGCAGTTCTTC	CASSDQGTRDEQFF
.	TRBV10-1	TRBJ1-5	TRBD1	TGCGCCAGCAACCCGCGGGGCAGGGGGCAGGGGAATCAGCCCCAGCATTTT	CASNPRGRGQGNQPQHF
once	TRBV14	TRBJ2-7	.	TGTGCCAGCAGCTACAAGGACCCCAGAAGCGAGCAGTACTTC	CASSYKDPRSEQYF
.	TRBV5-1	TRBJ2-3	.	TGCGCCAGCAGCTTTCAGGCGGGAACGAGTACAGATACGCAGTATTTT	CASSFQAGTSTDTQYF